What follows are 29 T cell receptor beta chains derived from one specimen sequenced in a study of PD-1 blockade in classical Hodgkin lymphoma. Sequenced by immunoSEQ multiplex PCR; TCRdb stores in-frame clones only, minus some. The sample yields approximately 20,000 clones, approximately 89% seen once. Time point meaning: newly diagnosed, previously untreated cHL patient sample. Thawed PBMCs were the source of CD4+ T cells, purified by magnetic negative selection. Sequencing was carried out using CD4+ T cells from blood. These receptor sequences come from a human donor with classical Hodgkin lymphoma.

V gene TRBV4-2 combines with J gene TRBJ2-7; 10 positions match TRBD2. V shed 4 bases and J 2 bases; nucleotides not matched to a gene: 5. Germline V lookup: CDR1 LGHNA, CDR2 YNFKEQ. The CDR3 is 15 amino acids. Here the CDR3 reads CASSLGLADTYEQYF. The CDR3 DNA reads TGTGCCAGCAGCCTCGGACTAGCGGATACCTACGAGCAGTACTTC.

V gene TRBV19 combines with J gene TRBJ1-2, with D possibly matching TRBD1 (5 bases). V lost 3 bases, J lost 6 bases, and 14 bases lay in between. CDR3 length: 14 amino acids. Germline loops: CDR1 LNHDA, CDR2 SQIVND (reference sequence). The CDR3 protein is CASSIQSGPHGYTF. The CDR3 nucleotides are TGTGCCAGTAGTATTCAGTCAGGGCCCCATGGCTACACCTTC. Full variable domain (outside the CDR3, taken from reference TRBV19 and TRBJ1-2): DGGITQSPKYLFRKEGQNVTLSCEQNLNHDAMYWYRQDPGQGLRLIYYSQIVNDFQKGDIAEGYSVSREKKESFPLTVTSAQKNPTAFYLCASSIQSGPHGYTFGSGTRLTVV.

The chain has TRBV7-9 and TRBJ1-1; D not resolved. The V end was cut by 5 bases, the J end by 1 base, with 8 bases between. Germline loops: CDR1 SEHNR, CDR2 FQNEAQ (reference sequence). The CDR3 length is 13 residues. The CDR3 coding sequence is TGTGCCAGCAGCCCGCTTAGGAACACTGAAGCTTTCTTT. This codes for CASSPLRNTEAFF.

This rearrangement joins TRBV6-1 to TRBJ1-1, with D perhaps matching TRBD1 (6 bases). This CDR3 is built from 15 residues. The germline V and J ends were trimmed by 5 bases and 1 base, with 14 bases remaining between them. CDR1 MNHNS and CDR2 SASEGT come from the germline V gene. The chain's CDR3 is CASSFARGGNTEAFF. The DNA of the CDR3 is TGTGCCAGCAGTTTCGCCAGGGGCGGGAACACTGAAGCTTTCTTT.

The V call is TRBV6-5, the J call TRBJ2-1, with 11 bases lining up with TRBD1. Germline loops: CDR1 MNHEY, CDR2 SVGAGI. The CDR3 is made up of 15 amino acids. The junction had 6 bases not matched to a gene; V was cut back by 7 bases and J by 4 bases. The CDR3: CASTPDRGLYNEQFF. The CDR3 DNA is TGTGCCAGCACCCCGGACAGGGGGCTTTACAATGAGCAGTTCTTC.

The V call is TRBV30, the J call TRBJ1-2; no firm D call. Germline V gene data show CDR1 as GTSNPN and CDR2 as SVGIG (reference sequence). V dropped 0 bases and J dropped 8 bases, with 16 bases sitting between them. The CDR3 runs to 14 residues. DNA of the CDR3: TGTGCCTGGAGTGTACCGGTAGCAGCAAAGGGCTACACCTTC. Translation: CAWSVPVAAKGYTF.

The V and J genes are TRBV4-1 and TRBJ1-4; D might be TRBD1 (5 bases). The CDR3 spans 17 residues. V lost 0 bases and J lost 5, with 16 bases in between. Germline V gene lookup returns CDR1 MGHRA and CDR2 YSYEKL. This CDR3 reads CASSQDRGRERNEKLFF. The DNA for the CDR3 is TGCGCCAGCAGCCAAGATAGGGGTCGGGAGAGAAATGAAAAACTGTTTTTT.

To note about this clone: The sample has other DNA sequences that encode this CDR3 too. CDR3 DNA: TGTGCCAGCAGTTCCCCGGGAAACACCATATATTTT. It specifies CASSSPGNTIYF. The rearrangement links TRBV28 to TRBJ1-3; unclear D gene. Between the trimmed V and J ends, which lost 4 bases and 4 bases, there was a span of 5 bases. The CDR3 runs to 12 residues. Per the germline V gene, CDR1 is MDHEN and CDR2 is SYDVKM.

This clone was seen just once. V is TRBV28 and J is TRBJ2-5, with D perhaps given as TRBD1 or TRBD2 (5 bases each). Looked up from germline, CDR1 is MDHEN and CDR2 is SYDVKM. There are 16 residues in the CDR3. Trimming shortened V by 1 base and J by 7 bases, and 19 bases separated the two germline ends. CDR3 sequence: CASSLLRGVPRATQYF. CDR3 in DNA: TGTGCCAGCAGTTTATTGAGGGGAGTCCCCCGTGCGACCCAGTACTTC.

In DNA form, the CDR3 reads TGCGCCAGCAGCTTGATACAGGGGGTTCCCTACAATGAGCAGTTCTTC. Translation gives CASSLIQGVPYNEQFF. The V call is TRBV5-1, the J call TRBJ2-1; 8 bases agree with TRBD1. With 1 base clipped from V and 2 bases from J, the junction kept 5 bases outside the gene matches. There are 16 residues in the CDR3. Germline V CDR1 and CDR2: SGHRS, YFSETQ.

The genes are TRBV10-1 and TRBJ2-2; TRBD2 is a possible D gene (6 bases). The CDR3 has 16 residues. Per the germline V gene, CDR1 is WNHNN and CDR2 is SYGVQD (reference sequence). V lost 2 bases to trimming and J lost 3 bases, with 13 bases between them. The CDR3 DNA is TGCGCCAGCAGTGAGGGGACGGGAGCTGACACCGGGGAGCTGTTTTTT. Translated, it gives CASSEGTGADTGELFF.

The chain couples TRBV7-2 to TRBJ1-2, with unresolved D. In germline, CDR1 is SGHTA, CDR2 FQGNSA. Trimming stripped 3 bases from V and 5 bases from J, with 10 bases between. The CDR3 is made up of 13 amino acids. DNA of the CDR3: TGTGCCAGCAGCTTCGGCCAGACTTATGGCTACACCTTC. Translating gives CASSFGQTYGYTF. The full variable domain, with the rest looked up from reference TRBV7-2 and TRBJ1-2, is GAGVSQSPSNKVTEKGKDVELRCDPISGHTALYWYRQSLGQGLEFLIYFQGNSAPDKSGLPSDRFSAERTGGSVSTLTIQRTQQEDSAVYLCASSFGQTYGYTFGSGTRLTVV.

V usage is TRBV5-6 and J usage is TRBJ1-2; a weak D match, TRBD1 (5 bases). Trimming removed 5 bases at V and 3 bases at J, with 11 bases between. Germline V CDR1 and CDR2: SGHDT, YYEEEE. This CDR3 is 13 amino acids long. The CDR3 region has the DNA TGTGCCAGCAGGATACGGGGGGACTATGGCTACACCTTC. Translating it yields CASRIRGDYGYTF.

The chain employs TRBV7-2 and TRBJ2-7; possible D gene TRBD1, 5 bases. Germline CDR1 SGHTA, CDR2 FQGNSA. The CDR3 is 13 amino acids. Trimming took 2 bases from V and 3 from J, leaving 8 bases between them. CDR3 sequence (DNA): TGTGCCAGCAGCTTAACAGGTAACTACGAGCAGTACTTC. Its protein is CASSLTGNYEQYF. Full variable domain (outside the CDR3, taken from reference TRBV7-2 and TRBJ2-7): GAGVSQSPSNKVTEKGKDVELRCDPISGHTALYWYRQSLGQGLEFLIYFQGNSAPDKSGLPSDRFSAERTGGSVSTLTIQRTQQEDSAVYLCASSLTGNYEQYFGPGTRLTVT.

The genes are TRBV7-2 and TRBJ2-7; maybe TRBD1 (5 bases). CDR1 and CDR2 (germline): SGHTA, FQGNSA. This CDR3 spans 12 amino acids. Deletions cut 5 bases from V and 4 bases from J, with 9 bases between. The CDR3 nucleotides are TGTGCCAGCAGCCCTGACAGATACGAGCAGTACTTC. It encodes CASSPDRYEQYF.

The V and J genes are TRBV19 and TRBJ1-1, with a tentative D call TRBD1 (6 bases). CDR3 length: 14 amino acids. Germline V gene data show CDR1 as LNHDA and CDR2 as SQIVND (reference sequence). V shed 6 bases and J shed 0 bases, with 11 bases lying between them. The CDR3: CASSDRTMNTEAFF. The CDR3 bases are TGTGCCAGTAGCGACAGGACCATGAACACTGAAGCTTTCTTT. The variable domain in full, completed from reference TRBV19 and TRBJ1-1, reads DGGITQSPKYLFRKEGQNVTLSCEQNLNHDAMYWYRQDPGQGLRLIYYSQIVNDFQKGDIAEGYSVSREKKESFPLTVTSAQKNPTAFYLCASSDRTMNTEAFFGQGTRLTVV.

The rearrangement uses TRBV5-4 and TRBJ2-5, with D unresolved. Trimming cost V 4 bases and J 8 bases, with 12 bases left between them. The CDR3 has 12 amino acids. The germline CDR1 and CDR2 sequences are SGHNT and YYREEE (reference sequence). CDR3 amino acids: CASSLGSTTQYF. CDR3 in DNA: TGTGCCAGCAGCCTAGGGTCGACAACCCAGTACTTC.

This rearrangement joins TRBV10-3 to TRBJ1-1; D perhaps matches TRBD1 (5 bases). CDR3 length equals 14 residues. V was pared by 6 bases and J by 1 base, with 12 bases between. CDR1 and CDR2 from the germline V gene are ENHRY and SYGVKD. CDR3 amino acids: CAIRTTEKNTEAFF. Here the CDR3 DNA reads TGTGCCATCAGGACGACAGAGAAGAACACTGAAGCTTTCTTT.

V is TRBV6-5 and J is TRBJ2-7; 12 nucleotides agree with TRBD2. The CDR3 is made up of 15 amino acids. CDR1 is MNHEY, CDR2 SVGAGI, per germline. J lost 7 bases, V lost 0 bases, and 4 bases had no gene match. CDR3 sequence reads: CASSYSRTSGKEQYF. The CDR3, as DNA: TGTGCCAGCAGTTACTCGCGGACTAGCGGGAAGGAGCAGTACTTC.

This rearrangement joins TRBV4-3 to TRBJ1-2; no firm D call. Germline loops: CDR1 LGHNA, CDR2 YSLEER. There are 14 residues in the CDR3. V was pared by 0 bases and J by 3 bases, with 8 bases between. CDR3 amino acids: CASSQEIGYYGYTF. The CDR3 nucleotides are TGCGCCAGCAGCCAAGAGATAGGATACTATGGCTACACCTTC.

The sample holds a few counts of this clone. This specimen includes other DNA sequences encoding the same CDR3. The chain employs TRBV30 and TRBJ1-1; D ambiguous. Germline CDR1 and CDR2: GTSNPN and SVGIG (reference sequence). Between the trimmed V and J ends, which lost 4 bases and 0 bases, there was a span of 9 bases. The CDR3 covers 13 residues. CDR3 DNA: TGTGCCTGGAAGCAGTCCATGAACACTGAAGCTTTCTTT. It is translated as CAWKQSMNTEAFF.

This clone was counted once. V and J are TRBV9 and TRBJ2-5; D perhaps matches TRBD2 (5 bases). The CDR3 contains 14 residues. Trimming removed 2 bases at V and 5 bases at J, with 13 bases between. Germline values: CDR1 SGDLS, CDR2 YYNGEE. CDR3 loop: CASSVGGSRETQYF. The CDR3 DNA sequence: TGTGCCAGCAGCGTCGGCGGGTCTAGGGAGACCCAGTACTTC.

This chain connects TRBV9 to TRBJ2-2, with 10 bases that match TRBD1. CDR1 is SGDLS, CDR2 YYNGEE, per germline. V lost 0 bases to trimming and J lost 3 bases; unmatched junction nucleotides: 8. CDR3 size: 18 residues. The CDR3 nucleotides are TGTGCCAGCAGCGTAGCTCTTTGGGGGACAGGGGACACCGGGGAGCTGTTTTTT. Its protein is CASSVALWGTGDTGELFF.

The CDR3 here is CASRPGGTDTQYF. The CDR3 DNA reads as TGTGCCAGCCGACCCGGGGGCACAGATACGCAGTATTTT. This rearrangement joins TRBV19 to TRBJ2-3; maybe TRBD2 (5 bases). V was cut by 9 bases and J by 1 base, with 11 bases left in between. CDR3 size: 13 residues. Germline CDR1 LNHDA, CDR2 SQIVND (reference sequence).

In DNA, the CDR3 is TGTGCCATCAGTGGTCCCGGGACAGGGTCCGGGGAGCTGTTTTTT. Its protein product is CAISGPGTGSGELFF. V and J are TRBV10-3 and TRBJ2-2; 9 bases align to TRBD1. Germline CDR1 and CDR2: ENHRY and SYGVKD. V was pared by 4 bases and J by 6 bases, with 6 bases of the junction left unmatched. The length of the CDR3 is 15 residues.

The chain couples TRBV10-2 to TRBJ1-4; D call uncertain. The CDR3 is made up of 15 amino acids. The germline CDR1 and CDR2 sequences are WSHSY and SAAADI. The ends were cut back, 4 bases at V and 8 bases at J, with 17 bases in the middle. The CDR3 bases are TGCGCCAGCAGTGGGCTCGGGTGGACCGCCGAAAAACTGTTTTTT. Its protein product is CASSGLGWTAEKLFF.

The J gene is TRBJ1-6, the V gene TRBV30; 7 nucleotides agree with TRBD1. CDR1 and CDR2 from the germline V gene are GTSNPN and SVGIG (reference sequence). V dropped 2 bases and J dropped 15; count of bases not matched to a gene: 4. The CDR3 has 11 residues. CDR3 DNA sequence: TGTGCCTGGAGTAGAACAGGGGTCCTCCACTTT. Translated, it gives CAWSRTGVLHF.

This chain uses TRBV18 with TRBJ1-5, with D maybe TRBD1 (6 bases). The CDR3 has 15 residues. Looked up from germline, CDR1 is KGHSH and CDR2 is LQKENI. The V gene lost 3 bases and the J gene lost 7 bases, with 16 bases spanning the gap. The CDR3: CASSPSGVGGQPQHF. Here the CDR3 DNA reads TGTGCCAGCTCACCGTCAGGGGTAGGCGGACAGCCCCAGCATTTT.

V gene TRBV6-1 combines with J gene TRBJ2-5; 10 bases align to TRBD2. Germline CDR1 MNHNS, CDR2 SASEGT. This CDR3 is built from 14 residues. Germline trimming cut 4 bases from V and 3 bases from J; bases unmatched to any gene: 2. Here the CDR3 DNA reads TGTGCCAGCAGTGCACTAGCGGGAAAAGAGACCCAGTACTTC. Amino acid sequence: CASSALAGKETQYF.